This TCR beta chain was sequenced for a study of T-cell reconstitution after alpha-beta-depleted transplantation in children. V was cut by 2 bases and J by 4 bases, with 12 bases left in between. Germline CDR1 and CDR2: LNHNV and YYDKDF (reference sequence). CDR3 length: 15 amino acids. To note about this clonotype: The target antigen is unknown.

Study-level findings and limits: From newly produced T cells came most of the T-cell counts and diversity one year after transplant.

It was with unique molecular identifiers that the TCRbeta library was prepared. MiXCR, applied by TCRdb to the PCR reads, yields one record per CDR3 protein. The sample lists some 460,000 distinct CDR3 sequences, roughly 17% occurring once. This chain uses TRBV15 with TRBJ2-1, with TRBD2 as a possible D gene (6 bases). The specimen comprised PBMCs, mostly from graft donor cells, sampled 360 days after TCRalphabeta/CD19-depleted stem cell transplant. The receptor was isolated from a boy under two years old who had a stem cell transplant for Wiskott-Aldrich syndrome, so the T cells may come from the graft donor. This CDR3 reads CATSRQGLKYNEQFF. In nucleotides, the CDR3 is TGTGCCACCAGCAGACAGGGACTGAAGTACAATGAGCAGTTCTTC.